These T cell receptor beta chains were read from a single sample in a study of T cell responses to AZD1222 COVID-19 vaccine. Measured with immunoSEQ multiplex PCR; TCRdb has only the in-frame clones, and not every one. The data contain over 45,000 clones, around 85% of them singletons. This specimen was peripheral blood, taken on day 0 of MenACWY control vaccination. Receptor source: an adult in good health. CDR3s include the opening cysteine and the closing phenylalanine or tryptophan. D genes are given only for firm matches. Only part of the rows carry a size: once, few, many, or a class if the clone is expanded.

abundance: NA
d_gene: TRBD1
j_gene: TRBJ2-6
v_gene: TRBV5-5
CDR3aa: CASSLTGTGSSGANVLTF
CDR3nt: TGTGCCAGCAGCCTGACCGGGACAGGGAGCTCTGGGGCCAACGTCCTGACTTTC

abundance: once
d_gene: NA
j_gene: TRBJ1-2
v_gene: TRBV14
CDR3aa: CASGFGGGGYTF
CDR3nt: TGTGCCAGCGGGTTTGGGGGAGGTGGCTACACCTTC

abundance: NA
d_gene: NA
j_gene: TRBJ1-4
v_gene: TRBV21-1
CDR3aa: CASSKSGRATNEKLFF
CDR3nt: TGTGCCAGCAGCAAATCTGGGCGGGCAACTAATGAAAAACTGTTTTTT

abundance: once
d_gene: NA
j_gene: TRBJ1-5
v_gene: TRBV19
CDR3aa: CASRTGHVSNQPQHF
CDR3nt: TGTGCCAGTAGGACCGGACATGTTAGCAATCAGCCCCAGCATTTT

abundance: NA
d_gene: TRBD2
j_gene: TRBJ2-3
v_gene: TRBV19
CDR3aa: CASSILAGNTDTQYF
CDR3nt: TGTGCCAGTAGTATACTAGCGGGAAACACAGATACGCAGTATTTT

abundance: NA
d_gene: TRBD2
j_gene: TRBJ2-3
v_gene: TRBV10-1
CDR3aa: CASSESSGRSTDTQYF
CDR3nt: TGCGCCAGCAGTGAAAGTAGCGGGCGAAGCACAGATACGCAGTATTTT

abundance: NA
d_gene: TRBD1
j_gene: TRBJ1-5
v_gene: TRBV7-2
CDR3aa: CASSLEYRRGHQPQHF
CDR3nt: TGTGCCAGCAGCTTAGAATATCGCAGGGGGCATCAGCCCCAGCATTTT

abundance: NA
d_gene: NA
j_gene: TRBJ1-6
v_gene: TRBV5-1
CDR3aa: CASSLDRDRSPLHF
CDR3nt: TGCGCCAGCAGCTTGGACAGGGATCGTTCACCCCTCCACTTT

abundance: NA
d_gene: TRBD1
j_gene: TRBJ1-6
v_gene: TRBV19
CDR3aa: CASSILTGTAINSPLHF
CDR3nt: TGTGCCAGTAGTATTCTGACAGGGACGGCTATTAATTCACCCCTCCACTTT

abundance: NA
d_gene: NA
j_gene: TRBJ1-1
v_gene: TRBV6-5
CDR3aa: CASSKTGNTEAFF
CDR3nt: TGTGCCAGCAGTAAGACGGGGAACACTGAAGCTTTCTTT

abundance: NA
d_gene: TRBD1
j_gene: TRBJ2-2
v_gene: TRBV7-7
CDR3aa: CASRPQGGNTGELFF
CDR3nt: TGTGCTAGCAGACCACAGGGGGGTAATACCGGGGAGCTGTTTTTT

abundance: NA
d_gene: NA
j_gene: TRBJ2-7
v_gene: TRBV4-3
CDR3aa: CASSQDREMVYEQYF
CDR3nt: TGCGCCAGCAGCCAAGACAGGGAAATGGTTTACGAGCAGTACTTC

abundance: NA
d_gene: TRBD1
j_gene: TRBJ2-2
v_gene: TRBV7-9
CDR3aa: CASSRIDRESGELFF
CDR3nt: TGTGCCAGCAGCCGTATCGACAGGGAATCCGGGGAGCTGTTTTTT

abundance: NA
d_gene: TRBD1
j_gene: TRBJ1-4
v_gene: TRBV7-2
CDR3aa: CASSLNRGGANEKLFF
CDR3nt: TGTGCCAGCAGCTTAAACAGGGGAGGGGCTAATGAAAAACTGTTTTTT

abundance: NA
d_gene: NA
j_gene: TRBJ1-1
v_gene: TRBV5-1
CDR3aa: CASSFQSVGNTEAFF
CDR3nt: TGCGCCAGCAGCTTCCAATCGGTTGGGAACACTGAAGCTTTCTTT

abundance: NA
d_gene: NA
j_gene: TRBJ1-5
v_gene: TRBV11-3
CDR3aa: CASSLEESMGGFQPQHF
CDR3nt: TGTGCCAGCAGCTTAGAGGAATCTATGGGAGGGTTTCAGCCCCAGCATTTT

abundance: NA
d_gene: TRBD2
j_gene: TRBJ2-7
v_gene: TRBV28
CDR3aa: CASSSRSPSGRKAYF
CDR3nt: TGTGCCAGCAGCTCCCGTTCTCCTAGCGGGAGGAAAGCGTACTTC

abundance: NA
d_gene: NA
j_gene: TRBJ2-3
v_gene: TRBV2
CDR3aa: CASSENRGPTDTQYF
CDR3nt: TGTGCCAGCAGTGAAAACAGAGGCCCCACAGATACGCAGTATTTT

abundance: NA
d_gene: NA
j_gene: TRBJ1-6
v_gene: TRBV6-2/TRBV6-3
CDR3aa: CASSWDSPLHF
CDR3nt: TGTGCCAGCAGTTGGGATTCACCCCTCCACTTT

abundance: NA
d_gene: NA
j_gene: TRBJ1-6
v_gene: TRBV28
CDR3aa: CASTLRVQGPLHF
CDR3nt: TGTGCCAGCACCTTACGGGTACAGGGACCCCTCCACTTT

abundance: NA
d_gene: NA
j_gene: TRBJ2-2
v_gene: TRBV11-2
CDR3aa: CASRTANTGELFF
CDR3nt: TGTGCCAGCAGGACAGCGAACACCGGGGAGCTGTTTTTT

abundance: NA
d_gene: TRBD1
j_gene: TRBJ1-1
v_gene: TRBV7-9
CDR3aa: CASSRSGGTEAFF
CDR3nt: TGTGCCAGCAGCCGATCAGGGGGGACTGAAGCTTTCTTT

abundance: NA
d_gene: NA
j_gene: TRBJ1-5
v_gene: TRBV30
CDR3aa: CAWSPDRVRSSNQPQHF
CDR3nt: TGTGCCTGGAGTCCGGATCGGGTGCGGTCTAGCAATCAGCCCCAGCATTTT

abundance: NA
d_gene: NA
j_gene: TRBJ2-2
v_gene: TRBV29-1
CDR3aa: CSAAQGRSNTGELFF
CDR3nt: TGCAGCGCTGCCCAGGGTCGTTCGAACACCGGGGAGCTGTTTTTT

abundance: NA
d_gene: NA
j_gene: TRBJ1-3
v_gene: TRBV6-5
CDR3aa: CASTVQGGNTIYF
CDR3nt: TGTGCCAGCACGGTACAGGGCGGAAACACCATATATTTT

abundance: few
d_gene: NA
j_gene: TRBJ2-7
v_gene: TRBV4-2
CDR3aa: CASSQKIGTLSSYEQYF
CDR3nt: TGTGCCAGCAGCCAAAAGATTGGGACTCTTAGCTCCTACGAGCAGTACTTC

abundance: NA
d_gene: NA
j_gene: TRBJ1-1
v_gene: TRBV3-1/TRBV3-2
CDR3aa: CASSQDLVELGNTEAFF
CDR3nt: TGTGCCAGCAGCCAAGATCTTGTAGAGTTGGGGAACACTGAAGCTTTCTTT

abundance: once
d_gene: NA
j_gene: TRBJ1-1
v_gene: TRBV2
CDR3aa: CASSESTRGSEAFF
CDR3nt: TGTGCCAGCAGTGAGTCGACACGGGGATCTGAAGCTTTCTTT

abundance: NA
d_gene: NA
j_gene: TRBJ2-7
v_gene: TRBV6-2/TRBV6-3
CDR3aa: CASSYSIRSALSEQYF
CDR3nt: TGTGCCAGCAGTTACTCGATTCGGTCCGCCCTAAGTGAGCAGTACTTC

abundance: NA
d_gene: NA
j_gene: TRBJ2-7
v_gene: TRBV19
CDR3aa: CASSIRGGLGEQYF
CDR3nt: TGTGCCAGTAGTATCCGTGGGGGCTTAGGCGAGCAGTACTTC

abundance: NA
d_gene: TRBD2
j_gene: TRBJ2-7
v_gene: TRBV29-1
CDR3aa: CSAAALAGGSYEQYF
CDR3nt: TGCAGCGCCGCAGCACTAGCGGGAGGGTCCTACGAGCAGTACTTC

abundance: NA
d_gene: NA
j_gene: TRBJ1-5
v_gene: TRBV29-1
CDR3aa: CSVEWVEGQPQHF
CDR3nt: TGCAGCGTCGAGTGGGTAGAGGGTCAGCCCCAGCATTTT

abundance: NA
d_gene: NA
j_gene: TRBJ1-5
v_gene: TRBV5-6
CDR3aa: CASSLRGASNQPQHF
CDR3nt: TGTGCCAGCAGCTTGCGGGGGGCGAGCAATCAGCCCCAGCATTTT

abundance: NA
d_gene: TRBD1
j_gene: TRBJ2-1
v_gene: TRBV11-3
CDR3aa: CASSRTGGTSSYNEQFF
CDR3nt: TGTGCCAGCAGCCGGACAGGTGGAACGAGCTCCTACAATGAGCAGTTCTTC

abundance: NA
d_gene: NA
j_gene: TRBJ2-3
v_gene: TRBV5-1
CDR3aa: CASSLRGADTQYF
CDR3nt: TGCGCCAGCAGCCTGAGGGGAGCAGATACGCAGTATTTT

abundance: NA
d_gene: TRBD1
j_gene: TRBJ1-6
v_gene: TRBV7-2
CDR3aa: CASSLQGQGYNSPLHF
CDR3nt: TGTGCCAGCAGCTTACAAGGACAGGGGTATAATTCACCCCTCCACTTT

abundance: NA
d_gene: TRBD1
j_gene: TRBJ2-7
v_gene: TRBV5-6
CDR3aa: CASSLAGQGRSYEQYF
CDR3nt: TGTGCCAGCAGCTTGGCCGGACAGGGGAGATCCTACGAGCAGTACTTC

abundance: few
d_gene: NA
j_gene: TRBJ1-1
v_gene: TRBV28
CDR3aa: CASKRGSTEAFF
CDR3nt: TGTGCCAGTAAGAGGGGGTCCACTGAAGCTTTCTTT

abundance: NA
d_gene: NA
j_gene: TRBJ1-3
v_gene: TRBV28
CDR3aa: CASWGAYDPTSGNTIYF
CDR3nt: TGTGCCAGCTGGGGGGCCTACGATCCGACATCTGGAAACACCATATATTTT

abundance: NA
d_gene: TRBD2
j_gene: TRBJ2-7
v_gene: TRBV7-2
CDR3aa: CASSPTLGGIYEQYF
CDR3nt: TGTGCCAGCAGCCCGACCCTGGGGGGGATCTACGAGCAGTACTTC

abundance: NA
d_gene: NA
j_gene: TRBJ2-7
v_gene: TRBV11-2
CDR3aa: CASSWRDNTYEQYF
CDR3nt: TGTGCCAGCAGCTGGCGGGACAATACCTACGAGCAGTACTTC

abundance: NA
d_gene: NA
j_gene: TRBJ2-1
v_gene: TRBV5-4
CDR3aa: CASSLPAGPSYNEQFF
CDR3nt: TGTGCCAGCAGCTTGCCAGCGGGCCCCTCCTACAATGAGCAGTTCTTC

abundance: NA
d_gene: NA
j_gene: TRBJ1-4
v_gene: TRBV6-2/TRBV6-3
CDR3aa: CASSYSSRPALFF
CDR3nt: TGTGCCAGCAGTTACTCCTCGAGACCTGCACTGTTTTTT

abundance: NA
d_gene: TRBD1
j_gene: TRBJ2-7
v_gene: TRBV3-1/TRBV3-2
CDR3aa: CASSQGTGGYEQYF
CDR3nt: TGTGCCAGCAGCCAAGGGACAGGGGGCTACGAGCAGTACTTC

abundance: once
d_gene: TRBD1
j_gene: TRBJ2-3
v_gene: TRBV5-8
CDR3aa: CASKRQGTDTQYF
CDR3nt: TGTGCCAGCAAAAGACAGGGAACAGATACGCAGTATTTT

abundance: medium-sized
d_gene: NA
j_gene: TRBJ1-6
v_gene: TRBV6-4
CDR3aa: CASSDSYNSPLHF
CDR3nt: TGTGCCAGCAGTGACTCCTATAATTCACCCCTCCACTTT

abundance: NA
d_gene: TRBD1
j_gene: TRBJ2-3
v_gene: TRBV4-2
CDR3aa: CASSQGQGATDTQYF
CDR3nt: TGTGCCAGCAGCCAAGGACAGGGGGCCACAGATACGCAGTATTTT

abundance: NA
d_gene: TRBD1
j_gene: TRBJ1-2
v_gene: TRBV29-1
CDR3aa: CSVTRQGGGYTF
CDR3nt: TGCAGCGTCACCCGACAGGGCGGTGGCTACACCTTC

abundance: NA
d_gene: NA
j_gene: TRBJ2-7
v_gene: TRBV27
CDR3aa: CASSSLTRGDEDEQYF
CDR3nt: TGTGCCAGCAGTTCACTGACTAGAGGGGACGAGGACGAGCAGTACTTC

abundance: NA
d_gene: TRBD2
j_gene: TRBJ2-7
v_gene: TRBV6-5
CDR3aa: CATQLAGLGEQYF
CDR3nt: TGTGCCACCCAGTTAGCGGGACTCGGCGAGCAGTACTTC

abundance: NA
d_gene: NA
j_gene: TRBJ2-2
v_gene: TRBV11-3
CDR3aa: CASSRRSSPGELFF
CDR3nt: TGTGCCAGCAGCCGCAGGTCCAGCCCCGGGGAGCTGTTTTTT

abundance: NA
d_gene: NA
j_gene: TRBJ1-6
v_gene: TRBV4-2
CDR3aa: CASSPHRAGDNSPLHF
CDR3nt: TGTGCCAGCAGCCCCCACCGAGCGGGGGATAATTCACCCCTCCACTTT

abundance: NA
d_gene: NA
j_gene: TRBJ1-5
v_gene: TRBV6-6
CDR3aa: CASSYGGNSNQPQHF
CDR3nt: TGTGCCAGCAGTTACGGTGGAAATAGCAATCAGCCCCAGCATTTT